The rows below give T cell receptor beta chains drawn from one sample of a study of PD-1 blockade in classical Hodgkin lymphoma. The protocol was immunoSEQ multiplex PCR, while the TCRdb copy is restricted to in-frame clones and leaves out a portion. The repertoire consists of 70,000 or so clones, with over 90% occurring once and the leading ten covering approximately 2.5%. Sequencing was performed on peripheral blood mononuclear cells (PBMCs). These receptors were taken from a human donor with classical Hodgkin lymphoma. The CDR3 runs from the conserved cysteine through the conserved F or W. D genes are given only for firm matches. Size tells how often a clone was seen (once, few, many) or the class of an expanded clone, and some rows leave it out.

size	V	J	D	CDR3	DNA
NA	TRBV4-1	TRBJ1-2	NA	CASSQEDSLSGYTF	TGCGCCAGCAGCCAAGAGGACAGTCTTTCTGGCTACACCTTC
NA	TRBV7-9	TRBJ1-4	NA	CASSYGGTNEKLFF	TGTGCCAGCAGCTATGGGGGTACTAATGAAAAACTGTTTTTT
NA	TRBV7-2	TRBJ2-3	TRBD2	CASSLPSGPDTQYF	TGTGCCAGCAGCTTACCTAGCGGTCCCGATACGCAGTATTTT
once	TRBV11-2	TRBJ1-1	NA	CASSLGVRMNTEAFF	TGTGCCAGCAGCTTAGGGGTGAGGATGAACACTGAAGCTTTCTTT
NA	TRBV14	TRBJ1-2	NA	CASSQDLRGGRGYTF	TGTGCCAGCAGCCAAGATCTACGAGGGGGGAGAGGCTACACCTTC
NA	TRBV18	TRBJ2-1	NA	CASSPQGNEQFF	TGTGCCAGCTCACCACAGGGAAATGAGCAGTTCTTC
NA	TRBV29-1	TRBJ1-1	NA	CSVEAGARSTEAFF	TGCAGCGTTGAAGCAGGGGCCAGGAGCACTGAAGCTTTCTTT
NA	TRBV29-1	TRBJ1-1	NA	CSVGGLLNTEAFF	TGCAGCGTTGGGGGGCTTTTGAACACTGAAGCTTTCTTT
NA	TRBV27	TRBJ2-7	NA	CASSSPRLGAYEQYF	TGTGCCAGCAGTTCTCCCCGTTTGGGGGCTTACGAGCAGTACTTC
NA	TRBV21-1	TRBJ2-5	NA	CASMGGSDVGETQYF	TGTGCCAGCATGGGGGGGAGTGATGTAGGAGAGACCCAGTACTTC
NA	TRBV9	TRBJ2-3	TRBD2	CASNGLAGGLLTDTQYF	TGTGCCAGCAACGGACTAGCGGGGGGCCTGCTCACAGATACGCAGTATTTT
NA	TRBV4-1	TRBJ1-2	TRBD1	CASSQDPHRGIYGYTF	TGCGCCAGCAGCCAAGACCCGCACAGGGGGATCTATGGCTACACCTTC
NA	TRBV25-1	TRBJ2-5	NA	CASSEKATQETQYF	TGTGCCAGCAGTGAGAAGGCGACACAAGAGACCCAGTACTTC
NA	TRBV9	TRBJ2-4	TRBD1	CASSLEQGIRGDIQYF	TGTGCCAGCAGCCTTGAACAGGGGATAAGAGGAGACATTCAGTACTTC
NA	TRBV6-1	TRBJ1-2	NA	CASSAVGWAYGYTF	TGTGCCAGCAGTGCAGTTGGCTGGGCCTATGGCTACACCTTC
NA	TRBV6-1	TRBJ1-1	NA	CASSAYGGEAFF	TGTGCCAGCAGTGCGTACGGGGGAGAAGCTTTCTTT
NA	TRBV19	TRBJ1-5	NA	CASTPDINQPQHF	TGTGCCAGTACCCCCGATATAAATCAGCCCCAGCATTTT
NA	TRBV5-1	TRBJ2-5	NA	CASSLAREEGTQYF	TGCGCCAGCAGCTTGGCCAGGGAAGAGGGGACCCAGTACTTC
NA	TRBV25-1	TRBJ2-7	NA	CASSEWAGENSYEQYF	TGTGCCAGCAGTGAATGGGCAGGGGAAAACTCCTACGAGCAGTACTTC
NA	TRBV6-1	TRBJ2-2	NA	CASNPGLGTGELFF	TGTGCCAGCAATCCGGGACTCGGCACCGGGGAGCTGTTTTTT
NA	TRBV6-1	TRBJ2-3	NA	CASLRAGPQDTQYF	TGTGCCAGCTTAAGGGCAGGACCCCAGGATACGCAGTATTTT
NA	TRBV14	TRBJ2-2	NA	CASSQRGVAPGELFF	TGTGCCAGCAGCCAGAGGGGTGTCGCTCCCGGGGAGCTGTTTTTT
NA	TRBV6-6	TRBJ2-5	NA	CASTIEYQETQYF	TGTGCCAGCACCATAGAATACCAAGAGACCCAGTACTTC
NA	TRBV7-9	TRBJ2-3	TRBD2	CASSSTILTSGSTDTQYF	TGTGCCAGCAGCTCCACGATACTCACTAGCGGGAGCACAGATACGCAGTATTTT
NA	TRBV19	TRBJ2-3	TRBD2	CASTRTGSGGTMGADTQYF	TGTGCCAGTACCCGCACTGGGAGCGGGGGGACCATGGGGGCAGATACGCAGTATTTT
NA	TRBV29-1	TRBJ2-1	NA	CSVAGVEQFF	TGCAGCGTTGCGGGGGTCGAGCAGTTCTTC
NA	TRBV6-5	TRBJ2-1	TRBD2	CASSSGTSLSYNEQFF	TGTGCCAGCAGTTCCGGGACTAGCCTATCCTACAATGAGCAGTTCTTC
NA	TRBV11-2	TRBJ2-5	TRBD2	CASSWGTSGSGAETQYF	TGTGCCAGCAGCTGGGGGACTAGCGGGAGTGGGGCAGAGACCCAGTACTTC
NA	TRBV7-8	TRBJ2-5	TRBD1	CASSLDQDRGLGETQYF	TGTGCCAGCAGCTTAGACCAGGACAGGGGGCTCGGAGAGACCCAGTACTTC
NA	TRBV29-1	TRBJ1-1	NA	CSVVTGKGTEAFF	TGCAGCGTTGTCACAGGGAAGGGCACTGAAGCTTTCTTT
NA	TRBV7-8	TRBJ1-3	NA	CASSLGSWVTGDLSGNTIYF	TGTGCCAGCAGCTTAGGGAGCTGGGTCACGGGGGACCTCTCTGGAAACACCATATATTTT
NA	TRBV21-1	TRBJ2-1	NA	CASSKAGKGLAGGDEQFF	TGTGCCAGCAGCAAAGCGGGAAAGGGACTAGCGGGAGGGGATGAGCAGTTCTTC
NA	TRBV18	TRBJ1-1	NA	CASSPYRENTEAFF	TGTGCCAGCTCACCGTACAGGGAGAACACTGAAGCTTTCTTT
NA	TRBV7-2	TRBJ1-2	TRBD1	CASSLAGTGANYGYTF	TGTGCCAGCAGCTTAGCCGGGACAGGGGCTAACTATGGCTACACCTTC
NA	TRBV5-1	TRBJ2-7	TRBD1	CASSFGQGGNEQYF	TGCGCCAGCAGCTTCGGACAGGGGGGGAACGAGCAGTACTTC
NA	TRBV7-8	TRBJ2-7	NA	CASSSLSYEQYF	TGTGCCAGCAGCTCGCTCTCCTACGAGCAGTACTTC
NA	TRBV4-2	TRBJ1-5	NA	CASSQEAVSNQPQHF	TGTGCCAGCAGCCAAGAGGCAGTTAGCAATCAGCCCCAGCATTTT
NA	TRBV19	TRBJ2-5	TRBD2	CASSIGWASGRGETQYF	TGTGCCAGTAGTATAGGATGGGCTAGCGGGAGGGGAGAGACCCAGTACTTC
once	TRBV4-1	TRBJ1-1	NA	CASSRRSDPANTEAFF	TGCGCCAGCAGCCGCCGAAGCGACCCAGCGAACACTGAAGCTTTCTTT
NA	TRBV29-1	TRBJ1-5	TRBD1	CSLRQGAGNQPQHF	TGCAGCCTTAGACAGGGGGCCGGCAATCAGCCCCAGCATTTT
NA	TRBV6-6	TRBJ2-3	TRBD1	CASSYKGAVTDTQYF	TGTGCCAGCAGTTACAAGGGGGCGGTGACAGATACGCAGTATTTT
NA	TRBV2	TRBJ1-5	NA	CASGKDMSNQPQHF	TGTGCCAGTGGCAAGGACATGAGCAATCAGCCCCAGCATTTT
once	TRBV7-9	TRBJ1-2	TRBD1	CASSSWTGGEGGYTF	TGTGCCAGCAGCTCTTGGACAGGGGGCGAGGGTGGCTACACCTTC
NA	TRBV6-1	TRBJ1-4	TRBD1	CASSERGGGGGEKLFF	TGTGCCAGCAGTGAACGGGGCGGAGGGGGCGGCGAAAAACTGTTTTTT
NA	TRBV5-1	TRBJ2-3	NA	CASSRTREVTDTQYF	TGCGCCAGCAGCCGCACTAGGGAAGTCACAGATACGCAGTATTTT
NA	TRBV30	TRBJ2-7	TRBD2	CAWSQGLAISEQYF	TGTGCCTGGAGTCAGGGACTAGCGATCTCCGAGCAGTACTTC
NA	TRBV2	TRBJ1-1	TRBD1	CASRGRQGENTEAFF	TGTGCCAGCAGGGGTAGACAGGGGGAGAACACTGAAGCTTTCTTT
once	TRBV13	TRBJ2-5	TRBD1	CASSLEDRGETQYF	TGTGCCAGCAGCTTAGAGGACAGGGGAGAGACCCAGTACTTC
NA	TRBV7-2	TRBJ1-5	TRBD1	CASSLGGTGYNQPQHF	TGTGCCAGCAGCTTAGGCGGGACAGGGTACAATCAGCCCCAGCATTTT
once	TRBV4-3	TRBJ2-1	TRBD2	CASSQDLTSGGGYNEQFF	TGCGCCAGCAGCCAAGATCTCACTAGCGGAGGGGGTTACAATGAGCAGTTCTTC
NA	TRBV7-9	TRBJ1-1	NA	CASSPEGRTNFF	TGTGCCAGCAGCCCCGAGGGACGAACCAATTTCTTT
NA	TRBV5-4	TRBJ2-2	NA	CASSPRTARGEGELFF	TGTGCCAGCAGCCCCCGGACAGCTCGGGGGGAGGGGGAGCTGTTTTTT
NA	TRBV15	TRBJ1-2	NA	CATSRDQWGYTF	TGTGCCACCAGCAGAGATCAGTGGGGCTACACCTTC
NA	TRBV5-1	TRBJ1-1	NA	CASSLEGEAFF	TGCGCCAGCAGCTTGGAGGGGGAAGCTTTCTTT
NA	TRBV29-1	TRBJ1-2	NA	CSVEGRTDGYTF	TGCAGCGTTGAGGGGCGGACGGATGGCTACACCTTC
NA	TRBV9	TRBJ2-3	TRBD2	CASSVAGGRKDTQYF	TGTGCCAGCAGCGTAGCGGGGGGGCGAAAGGATACGCAGTATTTT
NA	TRBV2	TRBJ2-5	NA	CASSEAGWTGAQYF	TGTGCCAGCAGTGAGGCGGGATGGACTGGGGCCCAGTACTTC